The next 28 T cell receptor beta chains were all read from a single sample in a study of CD8+ T cells in alopecia areata. The treatment is: oral pan-JAK inhibitor, 5-10 mg twice daily. The sequencing template was cDNA reverse transcribed from extracted RNA. Here immunoSEQ multiplex PCR was the method, and the copy in TCRdb shows in-frame clones only, minus some. The table records about 100,000 clones, 40% to 50% of them present only once. The starting material was CD8+ T cells sorted from blood, obtained at week 24, from a patient treated with tofacitinib. The receptors were sampled from a human donor with alopecia areata.

The chain uses TRBV10-3 and TRBJ2-3, with D hard to call. Trimming left V 9 bases short and J 4 bases short, with 8 bases between. The CDR3 has 11 residues. Per the germline V gene, CDR1 is ENHRY and CDR2 is SYGVKD. The CDR3, as DNA: TGTGCCATACGGGCGCCAGATACGCAGTATTTT. It yields the protein CAIRAPDTQYF.

V and J are TRBV4-1 and TRBJ1-2, with D hard to call. CDR1 is MGHRA and CDR2 is YSYEKL in the germline V gene. V was clipped by 0 bases and J by 4 bases, with 18 bases between them. CDR3 length: 17 residues. CDR3 protein: CASSQEARAPDPYGYTF. The CDR3 nucleotides are TGCGCCAGCAGCCAAGAAGCGAGGGCTCCCGACCCCTATGGCTACACCTTC.

The chain combines TRBV27 with TRBJ2-4, with TRBD1 matching 7 bases. Trimming took 6 bases from V and 6 from J; bases not matched to a gene: 8. There are 14 residues in the CDR3. CDR1 is MNHEY, CDR2 SMNVEV, per germline (reference sequence). CDR3 coding DNA: TGTGCCAGCAGCCCCGGCAACAGGGGAAACATTCAGTACTTC. It encodes CASSPGNRGNIQYF.

The chain employs TRBV27 and TRBJ2-1; D not resolved. The CDR3 has 12 amino acids. Germline V gene sequence: CDR1 MNHEY, CDR2 SMNVEV (reference sequence). V was shortened by 4 bases and J by 6 bases, with 7 bases between the two germline ends. CDR3 DNA sequence: TGTGCCAGCAGTTCCTCCCTCAATGAGCAGTTCTTC. Protein sequence: CASSSSLNEQFF.

V usage is TRBV27 and J usage is TRBJ2-1, with TRBD2 as a possible D gene (5 bases). The germline gives CDR1 MNHEY, CDR2 SMNVEV (reference sequence). The length of the CDR3 is 14 residues. V was pared by 5 bases and J by 10 bases, with 18 bases between. The CDR3 loop reads CASSPRGSVREQFF. The CDR3 bases are TGTGCCAGCAGTCCTCGAGGTAGCGTGAGGGAGCAGTTCTTC.

The V call is TRBV13, the J call TRBJ2-2, with TRBD2 identical over 8 bases. V lost 3 bases and J lost 1; bases outside the gene matches: 4. The CDR3 runs 16 residues. Germline CDR1 PRHDT, CDR2 FYEKMQ (reference sequence). The CDR3 here is CASSFGGGLNTGELFF. The CDR3 DNA follows: TGTGCCAGCAGCTTTGGCGGGGGGCTGAACACCGGGGAGCTGTTTTTT. Combining the CDR3 with reference TRBV13 and TRBJ2-2 gives the whole variable domain AAGVIQSPRHLIKEKRETATLKCYPIPRHDTVYWYQQGPGQDPQFLISFYEKMQSDKGSIPDRFSAQQFSDYHSELNMSSLELGDSALYFCASSFGGGLNTGELFFGEGSRLTVL.

The chain has TRBV5-6 and TRBJ2-1; TRBD2 matches at 7 bases. CDR3 size: 13 residues. The trim removed 4 bases at V and 10 bases at J, leaving 8 bases unmatched. Germline V gene data show CDR1 as SGHDT and CDR2 as YYEEEE. CDR3 in amino acids: CASSDRAGEEQFF. In DNA, the CDR3 is TGTGCCAGCAGCGACCGGGCGGGAGAAGAGCAGTTCTTC.

J is TRBJ2-7 and V is TRBV25-1; D possibly corresponds to TRBD2 (5 bases). The germline CDR1 and CDR2 sequences are MGHDK and SYGVNS. The CDR3 is 12 residues long. V was shortened by 6 bases and J by 3 bases, with 9 bases between the two germline ends. CDR3 protein: CASRLGVYEQYF. DNA of the CDR3: TGTGCCAGCAGGCTGGGAGTCTACGAGCAGTACTTC.

The table lists this clone with a few counts. The gene calls are TRBV4-1 and TRBJ2-2; unclear D gene. Trimming stripped 2 bases from V and 4 bases from J, with 11 bases between. Germline CDR1 and CDR2: MGHRA and YSYEKL. This CDR3 has 15 residues. In DNA form, the CDR3 reads TGCGCCAGCAGCCAAATTCGACAACGCACCGGGGAGCTGTTTTTT. Amino acid sequence: CASSQIRQRTGELFF.

This clone was counted between two and nine times. This rearrangement joins TRBV11-2 to TRBJ2-5; 10 bases fit TRBD2. Germline CDR1 SGHAT, CDR2 FQNNGV. The CDR3 covers 15 residues. V shed 3 bases and J 2 bases; nucleotides not matched to a gene: 3. In DNA form, the CDR3 reads TGTGCCAGCAGCTTGACTAGCGGGCCGCAAGAGACCCAGTACTTC. This gives the protein CASSLTSGPQETQYF.

The chain is built from TRBV6-1 and TRBJ1-5; 8 bases are shared with TRBD1. This CDR3 spans 15 amino acids. J gave up 6 bases and V 0 bases, and 4 bases lay outside the gene matches. Per germline, CDR1 MNHNS and CDR2 SASEGT. The CDR3 is CASSEARTGTQPQHF. The DNA of the CDR3 is TGTGCCAGCAGTGAAGCAAGGACAGGGACTCAGCCCCAGCATTTT.

A few counts support this clone. One junction end does not reproduce the germline sequence, and a read error may be involved. Within the sample, other DNA sequences also encode this same CDR3. The chain recombines TRBV11-2 with TRBJ2-1; D unresolved. This CDR3 comprises 15 residues. Germline CDR1 reads SGHAT; CDR2 reads FQNNGV. CDR3 in amino acids: CASSQEPSSYNEQFF. The CDR3, as DNA: TGCGCCAGCAGCCAAGAACCCAGCTCCTACAATGAGCAGTTCTTC. The complete variable domain, with remaining parts taken from reference TRBV11-2 and TRBJ2-1, reads EAGVAQSPRYKIIEKRQSVAFWCNPISGHATLYWYQQILGQGPKLLIQFQNNGVVDDSQLPKDRFSAERLKGVDSTLKIQPAKLEDSAVYLCASSQEPSSYNEQFFGPGTRLTVL.

This clone was seen only a few times. The chain carries TRBV4-1 and TRBJ2-4, with D possibly TRBD2 on 5 matching bases. Germline CDR1 is MGHRA and CDR2 is YSYEKL. V was trimmed by 1 base and J by 2 bases, leaving 12 bases between them. The CDR3 contains 16 residues. This CDR3 reads CASSQVSGRSKNIQYF. As DNA, the CDR3 is TGCGCCAGCAGCCAAGTGTCGGGGAGATCCAAAAACATTCAGTACTTC.

This clone was recorded a few times. V usage is TRBV9 and J usage is TRBJ2-5, with 8 bases matching TRBD2. Germline V gene sequence: CDR1 SGDLS, CDR2 YYNGEE. Trimming took 3 bases from V and 2 from J; bases not matched to a gene: 6. The CDR3 contains 15 residues. The chain's CDR3 is CASSATGGGQETQYF. The CDR3 DNA follows: TGTGCCAGCAGCGCTACGGGAGGGGGTCAAGAGACCCAGTACTTC.

The chain is built from TRBV13 and TRBJ2-3; no clear D gene. Trimming removed 0 bases from V and 2 bases from J, with 9 bases in between. In germline, CDR1 is PRHDT, CDR2 FYEKMQ (reference sequence). The CDR3 has 15 amino acids. The CDR3 coding sequence is TGTGCCAGCAGCTTAGGGACGGCAGACACAGATACGCAGTATTTT. It codes for CASSLGTADTDTQYF.

The chain couples TRBV10-3 to TRBJ2-5; D is possibly TRBD1 (6 bases). Germline loops: CDR1 ENHRY, CDR2 SYGVKD. The CDR3 spans 14 residues. With 10 bases removed from V and 5 bases from J, the gap between germline ends came to 20 bases. The CDR3 is CASNVGAGDETQYF. The CDR3 DNA reads as TGTGCCAGCAACGTTGGGGCAGGGGACGAGACCCAGTACTTC.

The chain couples TRBV19 to TRBJ2-7; no reliable D call. The V gene lost 6 bases and the J gene lost 0 bases, with 15 bases spanning the gap. Germline V gene data show CDR1 as LNHDA and CDR2 as SQIVND (reference sequence). The CDR3 contains 15 residues. The CDR3: CASRPHRTTSYEQYF. The DNA of the CDR3 is TGTGCCAGTAGACCACACAGAACTACCTCCTACGAGCAGTACTTC.

The chain combines TRBV13 with TRBJ1-1, with TRBD1 as a possible D gene (6 bases). Per the germline V gene, CDR1 is PRHDT and CDR2 is FYEKMQ (reference sequence). The CDR3 runs 12 residues. Trimming stripped 10 bases from V and 6 bases from J, with 15 bases between. CDR3 nucleotides: TGTGCCACCGCGGGGGGGGCTCCTGAAGCTTTCTTT. Translation gives CATAGGAPEAFF.

V gene TRBV7-8 combines with J gene TRBJ2-7; 7 bases are shared with TRBD1. This CDR3 comprises 14 residues. CDR1 and CDR2 from the germline V gene are SGHVS and FQNEAQ. V shed 5 bases, J shed 4 bases, and the junction held 8 bases outside the gene matches. CDR3 sequence (DNA): TGTGCCAGCAGCCAAAGGGACAGACCTTACGAGCAGTACTTC. Translated: CASSQRDRPYEQYF.

This chain connects TRBV4-1 to TRBJ2-7; D is perhaps TRBD1 (5 bases). V shed 2 bases and J shed 2 bases, with 10 bases lying between them. CDR3 length: 14 amino acids. Germline V gives CDR1 MGHRA, CDR2 YSYEKL. The CDR3 region has the DNA TGCGCCAGCAGCCAATATGGGGCGGCCTACGAGCAGTACTTC. Amino acid sequence: CASSQYGAAYEQYF.

The chain couples TRBV4-1 to TRBJ2-7, with 7 nucleotides matching TRBD2. The ends lost 1 base at V and 5 bases at J; junction bases unmatched: 8. The CDR3 runs 15 residues. The germline V gene has CDR1 MGHRA and CDR2 YSYEKL. In nucleotides, the CDR3 is TGCGCCAGCAGCCAAGTTCTGCGGGAGTCAAACGAGCAGTACTTC. Its protein is CASSQVLRESNEQYF.

This clone was observed at least ten times. V usage is TRBV4-1 and J usage is TRBJ2-6; 8 nucleotides line up with TRBD1. In germline, CDR1 is MGHRA, CDR2 YSYEKL. Losses at the gene ends were 4 bases for V and 2 bases for J; bases not matched to a gene: 13. The CDR3 has 19 residues. The CDR3 DNA is TGCGCCAGCAGCCTTAGGACAGGGTCGGCCCTAGCTGGGGCCAACGTCCTGACTTTC. As protein: CASSLRTGSALAGANVLTF.

The V call is TRBV20-1, the J call TRBJ2-5; TRBD1 matches 8 bases. The V gene's germline CDR1 is DFQATT and CDR2 SNEGSKA (reference sequence). V lost 4 bases, J lost 14 bases, and 9 bases stayed unmatched. The CDR3 contains 11 residues. The CDR3 nucleotides are TGCAGTGCTACCCTGGACAGGGTGCACTACTTC. It yields the protein CSATLDRVHYF.

The gene calls are TRBV5-1 and TRBJ2-7; TRBD2 is a possible D gene (5 bases). The V end was cut by 1 base, the J end by 6 bases, with 20 bases between. Germline lookup yields CDR1 SGHRS and CDR2 YFSETQ. The CDR3 is 16 amino acids. The DNA of the CDR3 is TGCGCCAGCAGCTTGAAAACGGGATCCGTGGAAGGCGAGCAGTACTTC. Translated: CASSLKTGSVEGEQYF. The full variable domain, its missing parts supplied by reference TRBV5-1 and TRBJ2-7, is KAGVTQTPRYLIKTRGQQVTLSCSPISGHRSVSWYQQTPGQGLQFLFEYFSETQRNKGNFPGRFSGRQFSNSRSEMNVSTLELGDSALYLCASSLKTGSVEGEQYFGPGTRLTVT.

This chain links TRBV27 with TRBJ2-1; D is undetermined. The germline V gene encodes CDR1 MNHEY and CDR2 SMNVEV (reference sequence). The V gene lost 0 bases and the J gene lost 0 bases, with 6 bases spanning the gap. This CDR3 is 15 amino acids long. DNA of the CDR3: TGTGCCAGCAGTTTATCAGAAAGCTCCTACAATGAGCAGTTCTTC. Translated, it gives CASSLSESSYNEQFF.

V gene TRBV10-3 combines with J gene TRBJ1-2, with D unresolved. The CDR3 contains 14 residues. V lost 4 bases to trimming and J lost 0 bases, with 9 bases between them. Germline-derived CDR1 and CDR2 are ENHRY and SYGVKD. The CDR3 sequence: CAISVDIANYGYTF. CDR3 in DNA: TGTGCCATCAGTGTCGACATAGCTAACTATGGCTACACCTTC.

The chain recombines TRBV4-1 with TRBJ2-1; possibly TRBD1 for D (7 bases). The CDR3 extends over 16 amino acids. The germline V gene encodes CDR1 MGHRA and CDR2 YSYEKL. The germline V and J ends were trimmed by 4 bases and 6 bases, with 19 bases remaining between them. The CDR3 here is CASSPTQGGISNEQFF. The CDR3 DNA is TGCGCCAGCAGCCCTACCCAGGGGGGTATAAGCAATGAGCAGTTCTTC.

This clone was recorded only once. The chain combines TRBV19 with TRBJ2-7, with D perhaps TRBD2 (5 bases). Trimming took 9 bases from V and 0 from J, leaving 21 bases between them. There are 16 residues in the CDR3. Per the germline V gene, CDR1 is LNHDA and CDR2 is SQIVND (reference sequence). The CDR3 sequence is CASSPTEAESSYEQYF. In nucleotides, the CDR3 is TGTGCCAGCAGCCCGACGGAGGCGGAAAGCTCCTACGAGCAGTACTTC.